The sequence of this TCR beta chain was determined in a study of blood T cells in healthy people across ages (dated by TCRdb to about 2015). For context, the study as a whole: Template switching captured roughly one uniquely barcoded TCR beta cDNA molecule per two T cells in model experiments. Using deep sequencing normalized with unique cDNA molecular identifiers, the study measured how TCR beta repertoire diversity changes with age. Donors were grouped into four age groups: young (average roughly 15 years), middle-aged (39), aged (62) and long-lived (about 90). To avoid experimental bias, donors of different ages were spread randomly across the sequencing lanes. Using the same blood draw, the study looked at two additional independent replicas of 1 million unique cDNA reads for two donors, one aged 18 to 30 and the other aged 80 or older.

The study at large found these results: A strong correlation was found between observed TCR beta diversity and the percentage of naive T cells measured by flow cytometry. Bulk unsorted PBMC profiling prevented conclusive comparison of naive and antigen-experienced compartments. As age increased, observed TCR beta diversity per million T cells dropped in a roughly linear way, and a significant reduction was already evident by age about 40. Because the CMV infection status of the donors was unknown, age-related changes in expanded clonotypes may potentially have been confounded. Total diversity estimates from one million sequenced T cells were considered lower bounds and underestimates. Compared with the aged group, the long-lived group had more naive CD4+ T cells, fewer expanded clones and increased TCR diversity, a pattern suggesting age selection.

With respect to this clonotype: There is no known antigen for this receptor. No much larger clone exists at a distance of one base, and base qualities are not known.

Donors were a few dozen systemically healthy Caucasian individuals from Russia aged roughly 6 to 100 years. Each donor gave 8.5 to 10 milliliters of peripheral blood, collected into EDTA-treated Vacutainer tubes. Ficoll-Paque density-gradient centrifugation was used to isolate PBMCs, with at least 7 million obtained per sample. Total RNA, at least 6 micrograms per sample, was extracted from PBMCs with Trizol reagent. For every donor, flow cytometry on a PBMC aliquot measured the percentage of naive CD45RAhigh/CD27high T cells. Receptor libraries were prepared by 5' RACE. TCRdb shows the sequencer as Illumina HiSeq 2500. A second PCR of roughly 6 to 11 cycles was run with a J-beta primer mix and a sample-barcoded 5' primer. Each TCR beta cDNA molecule received a unique molecular identifier from a template-switch 5' adaptor carrying 12 random nucleotides. Each sample yielded at least 3 million CDR3-containing paired-end reads. First-strand cDNA was synthesized from all RNA with the Mint cDNA synthesis kit, primed by a TRBC-specific oligonucleotide. Following uracil-DNA glycosylase treatment, a first 18-cycle PCR with universal primers M1SS and BC2_uni_R was performed on all cDNA. The paper's processing steps were these. For normalization, 1 million high-quality reads, each with a distinct molecular identifier, were randomly selected from each sample. Instead of being binned into consensus sequences, reads that shared molecular identifiers were thrown out. MiTCR, with a Q25 quality threshold and the strictest error-elimination algorithm, was used for CDR3 identification, clonotype clustering and error correction. A nonparametric unseen species model using Euler transformation provided a lower-bound estimate of total TCR beta diversity. TCRdb reanalyzed the raw reads on its own, using fastp at Q25 for trimming and MiXCR for clone calling, and kept in-frame beta chains. Records with the same CDR3 protein are collapsed into one entry carrying the most frequent genes and DNA. The V and J calls follow TCRdb's processing rather than the paper's. The sample yields some 920,000 distinct CDR3 sequences; roughly 50% were counted once. The leading ten clones occupy 20% to 25% of the sample.

Relative to germline, V is 5 bases shorter and J is 0 bases shorter, with 21 bases between their ends. Reading from cysteine to phenylalanine, the CDR3 counts 18 amino acids. Kept here is only the CDR3 DNA, which spans 54 bases and is read in frame from base 1. CDR1 and CDR2, per the germline V gene, are SGHTA and FQGNSA. The TCR comes from a woman in her sixties or seventies in good health. The sequence joins TRBV7-2 to TRBJ2-3; the best D guess is TRBD2, with 5 bases matching. Source material: blood. The CDR3 is CASSPGLFSVQSTDTQYF. The sequenced DNA: TGTGCCAGCAGCCCCGGACTCTTCAGTGTACAGAGCACAGATACGCAGTATTTT.